The source of this T cell receptor (beta chain) is a study of molecular identifiers for immune sequencing clone quantification. Via MiXCR, TCRdb re-called the PCR reads, giving one row per CDR3 protein. The sample yields fewer than 15,000 distinct CDR3 sequences, roughly 15% seen once. A remark on this clonotype: This clone may be a read error of a much larger clone one base away. Because it lacks the conserved phenylalanine or tryptophan at the end, this CDR3 is likely a read error.

The sequence was obtained from a human donor in good health. Some libraries in this study had Jurkat cell RNA spiked in. Specimen: naive CD8+ T cells from blood, with Jurkat cell RNA spiked in. The sample's subset: FACS-sorted CD8+CD4-CCR7+CD45RA+ naive T cells.

The chain's CDR3 is CASTGLQTYNEQFS. The CDR3 nucleotides are TGTGCCAGCACCGGACTACAGACCTACAATGAGCAGTTCTCC. The chain uses TRBV7-9 and TRBJ2-1; D is possibly TRBD2 (6 bases). The V end lost 7 bases, the J end lost 2 bases, and 12 bases lay between the germline ends. The CDR3 length is 14 residues. The germline CDR1 and CDR2 sequences are SEHNR and FQNEAQ (reference sequence).